The entry that follows covers one T cell receptor beta chain sequence. What it binds is unknown. The data belong to a study of OX40 agonist ivuxolimab in advanced cancers. Study in general: The patients got ivuxolimab, which is an agonistic anti-OX40 (CD134) antibody.

Some clones are missing from TCRdb's copy, which holds only in-frame ones; the method was immunoSEQ multiplex PCR. The sample carries about 76,000 clones, 89% recorded once. Germline CDR1 reads KGHSH; CDR2 reads LQKENI. The CDR3 extends over 13 amino acids. The V end was cut by 8 bases, the J end by 4 bases, with 14 bases between. Study-level findings and limits: The study found among the lowest clonal expansion in partial responders at 0.1-3.0 mg/kg.

This clonotype was sampled from an adult with an advanced solid tumor such as melanoma, head and neck, liver or kidney cancer. The chain is built from TRBV18 and TRBJ2-5; D tentatively reads TRBD1 or TRBD2 (6 bases each). The sequences come from CD4+ or CD8+ T cells sorted from blood, collected in a trial of the OX40 agonist ivuxolimab. The CDR3 DNA follows: TGTGCCAGCGGAGGGGGGAGGAGAGAGACCCAGTACTTC. It encodes CASGGGRRETQYF. Filled out from reference TRBV18 and TRBJ2-5, the complete variable domain reads NAGVMQNPRHLVRRRGQEARLRCSPMKGHSHVYWYRQLPEEGLKFMVYLQKENIIDESGMPKERFSAEFPKEGPSILRIQQVVRGDSAAYFCASGGGRRETQYFGPGTRLLVL.